This T cell receptor (beta chain) was captured by sequencing in a study of blood T cells in healthy people across ages. Each sample provided at least 5.5 micrograms of extracted total RNA. Primers used in a second PCR of about 7 to 12 cycles were a sample-barcoded 5' primer and a J-beta primer mix. TCRdb re-derived calls from the 5' RACE reads in MiXCR, one entry per CDR3 protein. The data contain 750,000 to 950,000 distinct CDR3 sequences, almost 30% of them singletons. In this sample, this clonotype turned up many times. CDR1 and CDR2 (germline): LGHNA, YSLEER. The CDR3 spans 15 residues. The ends were cut back, 2 bases at V and 7 bases at J, with 14 bases in the middle. The same sample was also studied in work on T cells of mothers and their children.

The TCR sequence derives from a woman between 40 and 50 years old in good health. The chain is built from TRBV4-3 and TRBJ1-4; possible D gene TRBD1, 6 bases. The sequenced sample was blood. The CDR3 sequence: CASSQSQGRGEKLFF. CDR3 DNA: TGCGCCAGCAGCCAATCACAGGGCCGGGGTGAAAAACTGTTTTTT.